This record concerns one TCR beta chain sequence. CDR1 and CDR2 (germline): GTSNPN, SVGIG (reference sequence). The CDR3 is made up of 14 amino acids. Germline trimming cut 4 bases from V and 7 bases from J; bases unmatched to any gene: 11. This sample was taken from a study of blood T cell repertoires in COVID-19. About the research overall: Samples came from the United States, Italy and Spain, spanning acute and convalescent COVID-19. The analysed material was cDNA or gDNA that came from T cells, B-cell-depleted T cells, or PBMCs.

Authors' methods: Estimation of nucleated cell counts was performed using reference gene primer amplification. Produced via immunoSEQ multiplex PCR; TCRdb's table is partial and in-frame only. Clone size and V and J calls were adopted from that table, with D and trimming inferred from the DNA. The sample has approximately 190,000 clones; 75% to 90% are singletons. This chain joins TRBV30 and TRBJ2-5, with 8 bases fitting TRBD2. This sequence originates from a woman aged 40 to 50 with acute or convalescent COVID-19. Sequenced: peripheral blood. This CDR3 is CAWTPSGLDVTQYF. CDR3 DNA sequence: TGTGCCTGGACACCTTCGGGACTAGACGTGACCCAGTACTTC.